Below are 22 T cell receptor beta chains sequenced from a single sample in a study of blood T cells in healthy people across ages (dated by TCRdb to between 2014 and 2017). Libraries were constructed by 5' RACE. The second PCR ran for roughly 7 to 12 cycles and used a J-beta primer mix along with a sample-barcoded 5' primer. TCRdb trimmed the raw reads at Q25, called clones with MiXCR and kept productive beta chains. When rows share a CDR3 protein, they turn into one entry using the most common DNA and genes. Recorded for this sample are over 1,500,000 distinct CDR3 sequences; about 39% of them occurred a single time. The top ten clones comprise roughly 23% of the sample. The specimen was blood. The receptors come from a human donor in good health.

The chain employs TRBV18 and TRBJ2-7, with D uncertain. The CDR3 extends over 14 amino acids. V gave up 3 bases and J gave up 5 bases, with 14 bases separating them. Germline V gives CDR1 KGHSH, CDR2 LQKENI. CDR3 sequence: CASSPGFEMDEQYF. CDR3 nucleotides: TGTGCCAGCTCACCCGGATTTGAGATGGACGAGCAGTACTTC.

The V gene is TRBV4-1, the J gene TRBJ2-3; 9 bases align to TRBD2. CDR3 length: 16 amino acids. Looked up from germline, CDR1 is MGHRA and CDR2 is YSYEKL. The J segment lost 2 bases and the V segment lost 7 bases, leaving 10 bases of the junction unmatched. CDR3 in DNA: TGCGCCAGCACGTCTCGACTAGCGGAGAACACAGATACGCAGTATTTT. Amino acid sequence: CASTSRLAENTDTQYF.

This chain connects TRBV20-1 to TRBJ2-5; 9 bases agree with TRBD1. The J call may be faulty, since TRBJ2-7 better matches the DNA end. This CDR3 has 11 amino acids. Germline V gene sequence: CDR1 DFQATT, CDR2 SNEGSKA (reference sequence). This CDR3 reads CSALGQGEQYF. For the CDR3, the DNA is TGCAGTGCTTTGGGACAGGGCGAGCAGTACTTC.

This clonotype was counted between two and nine times. The chain uses TRBV6-5 and TRBJ1-2, with D possibly TRBD1 on 5 matching bases. Germline lookup yields CDR1 MNHEY and CDR2 SVGAGI. There are 13 residues in the CDR3. V dropped 5 bases and J dropped 1 base, with 8 bases sitting between them. The CDR3: CASSARDNYGYTF. In DNA, the CDR3 is TGTGCCAGCAGTGCCAGGGATAACTATGGCTACACCTTC.

Of note for this clonotype: A single base separates this from a much larger clone, so it may be a read error. This chain joins TRBV6-2 or TRBV6-3 and TRBJ2-1; D may be TRBD1 (5 bases). Looked up from germline, CDR1 is MNHEY and CDR2 is SVGEGT. The CDR3 runs to 15 residues. CDR3 loop: CTSSYQGAAANEQFF. The CDR3 DNA is TGTACCAGCAGTTACCAAGGGGCCGCGGCGAATGAGCAGTTCTTC.

V gene TRBV11-2 combines with J gene TRBJ2-1; 7 bases match TRBD1. CDR1 is SGHAT, CDR2 FQNNGV, per germline. V was pared by 5 bases and J by 8 bases, with 9 bases of the junction left unmatched. This CDR3 has 14 residues. Here the CDR3 reads CASSTIQGLYEQFF. Here the CDR3 DNA reads TGTGCCAGCAGCACTATACAGGGGCTATATGAGCAGTTCTTC.

This clonotype was recorded a few times. The chain joins TRBV7-2 to TRBJ1-2, with 7 bases fitting TRBD1. Germline V gene sequence: CDR1 SGHTA, CDR2 FQGNSA. The ends lost 5 bases at V and 10 bases at J; junction bases unmatched: 16. The CDR3 is made up of 15 amino acids. The DNA for the CDR3 is TGTGCCAGCAGCCTAACGAGGGGACAGTTTTCTATCTACACCTTC. Encoded protein: CASSLTRGQFSIYTF.

The CDR3 loop is CASSHGTSQETQYF. The CDR3 nucleotides read TGTGCCAGCAGTCATGGGACGAGCCAAGAGACCCAGTACTTC. The chain links TRBV12-3 or TRBV12-4 to TRBJ2-5, with D tentatively TRBD1 or TRBD2 (5 bases each). Trimming pared 5 bases from V and 1 base from J, leaving 11 bases between. The CDR3 is made up of 14 amino acids.

The genes are TRBV29-1 and TRBJ2-1; D might be TRBD2 (5 bases). In germline, CDR1 is SQVTM, CDR2 ANQGSEA. Between the trimmed V and J ends, which lost 6 bases and 6 bases, there was a span of 9 bases. The CDR3 is 11 residues long. This chain's CDR3 is CSVGNINEQFF. In DNA form, the CDR3 reads TGCAGCGTCGGGAATATCAATGAGCAGTTCTTC.

The table lists this clonotype with a count of one. The chain couples TRBV28 to TRBJ2-1, with TRBD2 identical over 10 bases. The CDR3 has 16 residues. Trimming removed 2 bases from V and 4 bases from J; junction bases left unmatched: 5. Per the germline V gene, CDR1 is MDHEN and CDR2 is SYDVKM. This CDR3 reads CASSLIASGGYNEQFF. The CDR3 DNA reads TGTGCCAGCAGTTTAATAGCTAGCGGGGGATACAATGAGCAGTTCTTC.

This clonotype has a handful of counts. The chain joins TRBV29-1 to TRBJ2-7, with 10 positions matching TRBD1. From germline, CDR1 is SQVTM and CDR2 ANQGSEA. The V segment lost 5 bases and the J segment 2 bases; nucleotides outside the gene matches: 6. This CDR3 region has 14 residues. The CDR3 nucleotides are TGCAGCGTTCCAGCGGGACAGGGGACCTACGAGCAGTACTTC. This gives the protein CSVPAGQGTYEQYF.

This clonotype was picked up a small number of times. The rearrangement joins TRBV6-2 or TRBV6-3 to TRBJ2-1; no clear D gene. Trimming left V 6 bases short and J 8 bases short, with 14 bases between. This CDR3 region has 13 residues. In germline, CDR1 is MNHEY, CDR2 SVGEGT. For the CDR3, the DNA is TGTGCCAGCAGCTGGCGATGGAGTCATGAGCAGTTCTTC. Protein sequence: CASSWRWSHEQFF.

This clonotype appeared a few times. The gene calls are TRBV28 and TRBJ2-5, with 12 bases matching TRBD2. Germline V gene sequence: CDR1 MDHEN, CDR2 SYDVKM. With V trimmed by 5 bases and J by 2 bases, 3 bases remained unmatched. The CDR3 consists of 15 residues. This CDR3 reads CASSGLAGQQETQYF. Here the CDR3 DNA reads TGTGCCAGCAGTGGACTAGCGGGGCAACAAGAGACCCAGTACTTC.

The chain combines TRBV20-1 with TRBJ2-7, with TRBD1 matching over 9 bases. This CDR3 region has 16 residues. Germline values: CDR1 DFQATT, CDR2 SNEGSKA (reference sequence). Germline trimming cut 4 bases from V and 1 base from J; bases unmatched to any gene: 11. The CDR3 loop is CSATPSRTGVSYEQYF. CDR3 nucleotide sequence: TGCAGTGCTACCCCGTCTAGGACAGGGGTTTCCTACGAGCAGTACTTC.

This chain joins TRBV29-1 and TRBJ1-2; 10 positions agree with TRBD1. Trimming at V came to 3 bases and at J to 8 bases, leaving 6 bases not matched to a gene. CDR3 length: 13 amino acids. Germline loops: CDR1 SQVTM, CDR2 ANQGSEA. This CDR3 reads CSVDQDRGSGYTF. In nucleotides, the CDR3 is TGCAGCGTTGATCAGGACAGGGGGTCGGGCTACACCTTC.

The chain carries TRBV6-2 or TRBV6-3 and TRBJ2-5; 12 positions agree with TRBD1. There are 14 residues in the CDR3. V was clipped by 6 bases and J by 5 bases; unmatched bases: 4. Germline CDR1 is MNHEY and CDR2 is SVGEGT. CDR3 region: CASRAGTGGETQYF. In DNA, the CDR3 is TGTGCCAGCAGAGCCGGGACAGGGGGCGAGACCCAGTACTTC.

This clonotype was seen a few times. The chain links TRBV7-2 to TRBJ2-7, with TRBD1 identical over 8 bases. The CDR3 extends over 16 amino acids. The V and J ends lost 5 bases and 5 bases, in that order; junction bases with no gene match: 14. Germline V gene sequence: CDR1 SGHTA, CDR2 FQGNSA. The CDR3 sequence: CASSPDPGGASDEQYF. In nucleotides, the CDR3 is TGTGCCAGCAGCCCAGACCCAGGGGGCGCGAGTGACGAGCAGTACTTC.

J is TRBJ1-6 and V is TRBV7-8, with D tentatively TRBD1 (6 bases). The CDR3 contains 14 residues. CDR1 SGHVS and CDR2 FQNEAQ come from the germline V gene. V was shortened by 4 bases and J by 10 bases, with 14 bases between the two germline ends. DNA for the CDR3: TGTGCCAGCAGCTCGCACAGGGAGGGCTCACCCCTCCACTTT. This sequence encodes CASSSHREGSPLHF.

This clonotype occurred a few times. A junction boundary mismatches the germline segment, possibly from a read error. The chain combines TRBV28 with TRBJ2-3; a weak D match, TRBD1 (6 bases). CDR1 is MDHEN and CDR2 is SYDVKM in the germline V gene. The CDR3 covers 14 residues. CDR3 in amino acids: CANSLRTVTDTQYF. The CDR3 DNA follows: TGTGCCAACAGTTTAAGGACAGTAACAGATACGCAGTATTTT.

This clonotype was recorded a few times. CDR3 nucleotides: TGTGCCAGCAGCTTAGAAAGGACTTCCTACGAGCAGTACTTC. Amino acids: CASSLERTSYEQYF. J is TRBJ2-4 and V is TRBV7-2; weak D call: TRBD2 (5 bases). TRBJ2-7 explains the end of the DNA better; the J call may be wrong. CDR3 length: 14 residues. Germline V CDR1 and CDR2: SGHTA, FQGNSA.

The V and J genes are TRBV7-9 and TRBJ2-4; possible D gene TRBD2, 6 bases. The CDR3 contains 16 residues. V was cut by 2 bases and J by 6 bases, with 17 bases left in between. From germline, CDR1 is SEHNR and CDR2 FQNEAQ (reference sequence). The CDR3 reads CASSLSLEEGGNIQYF. CDR3 DNA sequence: TGTGCCAGCAGCTTAAGTCTAGAGGAGGGCGGAAACATTCAGTACTTC.

This chain connects TRBV2 to TRBJ1-1; D is ambiguous. The CDR3 loop spans 11 amino acids. CDR1 is SNHLY and CDR2 is FYNNEI in the germline V gene. V lost 4 bases, J lost 11 bases, and 11 bases lay in between. DNA of the CDR3: TGTGCCAGCAGTGCGGAAGGCCTTGCTTTCTTT. Amino acids: CASSAEGLAFF.